The present TCR beta chain was sequenced within a study of prognosis after radiotherapy for stage I lung cancer. In its sample, this clonotype was seen many times. Researchers used two-round multiplex PCR to amplify TCR beta CDR3 starting from genomic DNA. Primers targeting each individual TRBV and TRBJ gene were applied in first-round PCR. TCRdb analysed the multiplex PCR reads with MiXCR anew, one entry per CDR3 protein. The sample shows some 38,000 distinct CDR3 sequences, roughly a quarter of them seen only once. This CDR3 spans 14 amino acids. V was trimmed by 2 bases and J by 2 bases, leaving 9 bases between them. Germline CDR1 reads MNHEY; CDR2 reads SMNVEV (reference sequence).

The sample in question was PBMCs, obtained before or after stereotactic body radiation therapy (not recorded which). The chain uses TRBV27 and TRBJ1-2, with D unclear. The sequence was collected from a donor aged 50 or older with non-small cell lung cancer. In DNA form, the CDR3 reads TGTGCCAGCAGTTTACTGGGAGGGAACTATGGCTACACCTTC. Residues: CASSLLGGNYGYTF.